Sequencing of this T cell receptor (beta chain) was carried out in a study of blood T cell repertoires in COVID-19. The germline gives CDR1 MNHEY, CDR2 SMNVEV (reference sequence). V gave up 5 bases and J gave up 8 bases; unmatched junction bases: 14. The length of the CDR3 is 16 residues. Produced via immunoSEQ multiplex PCR; TCRdb's table is partial and in-frame only. The table records 430,000 or so clones, roughly 90% of them present only once. The sequencing sample was made of PBMCs or T cells enriched from blood (not recorded which). The chain links TRBV27 to TRBJ2-1; 8 nucleotides line up with TRBD1. This TCR derives from a woman between 18 and 29 years old who had been exposed to COVID-19. CDR3 nucleotides: TGTGCCAGCAGTCCGCGGACAGGGATAGTGCAATATGAGCAGTTCTTC. It yields the protein CASSPRTGIVQYEQFF.